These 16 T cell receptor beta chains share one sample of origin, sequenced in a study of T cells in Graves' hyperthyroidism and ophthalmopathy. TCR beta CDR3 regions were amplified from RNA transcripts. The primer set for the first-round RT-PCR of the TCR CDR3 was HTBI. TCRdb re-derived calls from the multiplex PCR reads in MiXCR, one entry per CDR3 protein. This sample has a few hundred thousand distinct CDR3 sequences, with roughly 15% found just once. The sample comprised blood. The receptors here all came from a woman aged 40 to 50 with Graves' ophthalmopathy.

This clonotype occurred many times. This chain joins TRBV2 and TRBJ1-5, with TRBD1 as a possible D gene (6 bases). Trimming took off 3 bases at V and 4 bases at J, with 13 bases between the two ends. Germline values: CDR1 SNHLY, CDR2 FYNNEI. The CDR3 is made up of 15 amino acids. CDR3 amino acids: CASSDMGHPNQPQHF. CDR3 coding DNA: TGTGCCAGCAGTGATATGGGACATCCGAATCAGCCCCAGCATTTT.

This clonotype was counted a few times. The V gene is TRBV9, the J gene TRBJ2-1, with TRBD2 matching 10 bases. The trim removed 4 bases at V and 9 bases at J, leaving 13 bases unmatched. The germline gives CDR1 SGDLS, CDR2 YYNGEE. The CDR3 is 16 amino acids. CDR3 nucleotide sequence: TGTGCCAGCAGCCCAAGACCAGCGGGAGGGGAGGGTGAGCAGTTCTTC. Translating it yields CASSPRPAGGEGEQFF.

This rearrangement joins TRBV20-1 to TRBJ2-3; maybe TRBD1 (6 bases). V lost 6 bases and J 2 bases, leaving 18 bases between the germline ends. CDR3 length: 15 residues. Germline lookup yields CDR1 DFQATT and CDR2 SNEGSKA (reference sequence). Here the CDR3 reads CSAVGGRPHTDTQYF. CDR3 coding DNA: TGCAGTGCCGTAGGGGGACGACCCCACACAGATACGCAGTATTTT.

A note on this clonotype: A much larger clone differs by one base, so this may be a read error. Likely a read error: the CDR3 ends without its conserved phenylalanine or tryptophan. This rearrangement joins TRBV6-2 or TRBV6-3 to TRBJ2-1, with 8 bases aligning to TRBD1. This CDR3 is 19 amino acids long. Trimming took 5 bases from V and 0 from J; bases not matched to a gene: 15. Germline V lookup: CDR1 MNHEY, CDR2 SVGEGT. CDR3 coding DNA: TGTGCCAGCAGTGCCCTTACAGGGGGGTCCTGGGGCTCCTACAATGAGCAGTTCCTC. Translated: CASSALTGGSWGSYNEQFL.

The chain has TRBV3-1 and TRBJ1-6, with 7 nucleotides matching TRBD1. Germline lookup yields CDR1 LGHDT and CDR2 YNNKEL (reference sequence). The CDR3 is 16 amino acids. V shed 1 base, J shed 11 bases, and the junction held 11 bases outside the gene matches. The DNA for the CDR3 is TGTGCCAGCAGCCAAGTTAAGGGGACAGCGCTGGCACCCCTCCACTTT. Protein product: CASSQVKGTALAPLHF.

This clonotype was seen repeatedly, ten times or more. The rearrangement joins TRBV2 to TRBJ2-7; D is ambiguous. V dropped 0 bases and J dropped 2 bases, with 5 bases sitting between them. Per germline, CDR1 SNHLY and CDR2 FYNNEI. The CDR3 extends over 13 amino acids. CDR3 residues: CASSEAGAYEQYF. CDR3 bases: TGTGCCAGCAGTGAAGCCGGAGCCTACGAGCAGTACTTC.

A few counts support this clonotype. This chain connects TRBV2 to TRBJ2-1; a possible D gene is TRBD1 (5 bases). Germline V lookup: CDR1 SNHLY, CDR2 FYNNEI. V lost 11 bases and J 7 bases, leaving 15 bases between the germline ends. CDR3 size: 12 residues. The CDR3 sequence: CAARSGKNEQFF. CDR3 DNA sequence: TGTGCCGCAAGGTCAGGGAAGAATGAGCAGTTCTTC.

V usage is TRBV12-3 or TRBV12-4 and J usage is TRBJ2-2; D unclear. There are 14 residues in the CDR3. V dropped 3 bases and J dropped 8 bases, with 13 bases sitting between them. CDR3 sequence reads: CASSFGDLWGELFF. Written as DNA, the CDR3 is TGTGCCAGCAGTTTTGGGGATCTCTGGGGGGAGCTGTTTTTT.

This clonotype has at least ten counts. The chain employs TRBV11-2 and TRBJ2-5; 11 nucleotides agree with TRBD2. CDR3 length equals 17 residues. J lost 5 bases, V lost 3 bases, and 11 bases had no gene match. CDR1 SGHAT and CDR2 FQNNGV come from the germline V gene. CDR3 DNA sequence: TGTGCCAGCAGCTTCTTCCGACTAGCGGGAAATTCCGAGACCCAGTACTTC. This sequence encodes CASSFFRLAGNSETQYF.

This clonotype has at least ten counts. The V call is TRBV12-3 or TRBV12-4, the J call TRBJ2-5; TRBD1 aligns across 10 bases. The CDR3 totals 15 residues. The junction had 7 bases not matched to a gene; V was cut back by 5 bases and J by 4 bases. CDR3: CASSVRDRGGETQYF. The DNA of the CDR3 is TGTGCCAGCAGTGTAAGGGACAGGGGAGGAGAGACCCAGTACTTC.

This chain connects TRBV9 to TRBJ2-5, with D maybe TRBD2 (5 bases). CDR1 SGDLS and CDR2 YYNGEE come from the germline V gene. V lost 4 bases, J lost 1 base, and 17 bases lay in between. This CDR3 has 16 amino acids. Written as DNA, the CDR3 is TGTGCCAGCAGCCCGCGGGCCAGCCCCTTCCAAGAGACCCAGTACTTC. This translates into CASSPRASPFQETQYF.

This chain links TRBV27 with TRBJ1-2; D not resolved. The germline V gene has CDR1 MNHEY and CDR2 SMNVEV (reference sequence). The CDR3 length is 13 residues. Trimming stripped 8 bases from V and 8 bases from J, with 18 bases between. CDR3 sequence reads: CASARPNLPGYTF. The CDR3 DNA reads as TGTGCCAGCGCCCGGCCCAACCTCCCCGGCTACACCTTC.

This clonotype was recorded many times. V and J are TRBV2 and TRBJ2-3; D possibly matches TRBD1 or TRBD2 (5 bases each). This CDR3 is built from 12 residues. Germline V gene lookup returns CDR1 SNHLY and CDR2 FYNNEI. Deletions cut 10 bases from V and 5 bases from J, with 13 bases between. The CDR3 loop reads CAKLGQGDTQYF. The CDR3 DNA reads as TGTGCCAAACTAGGGCAGGGAGATACGCAGTATTTT.

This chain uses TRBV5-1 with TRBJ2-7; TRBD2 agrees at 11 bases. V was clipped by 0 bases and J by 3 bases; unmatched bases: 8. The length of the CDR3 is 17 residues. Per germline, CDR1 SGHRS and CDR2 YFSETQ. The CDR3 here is CASSLAKMGLADYEQYF. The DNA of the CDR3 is TGCGCCAGCAGCTTGGCAAAGATGGGACTAGCGGACTACGAGCAGTACTTC.

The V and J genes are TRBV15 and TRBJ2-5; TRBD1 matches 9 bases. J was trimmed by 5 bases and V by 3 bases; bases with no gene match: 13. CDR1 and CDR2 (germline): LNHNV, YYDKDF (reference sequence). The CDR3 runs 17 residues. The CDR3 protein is CATSSPRGTGRGETQYF. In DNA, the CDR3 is TGTGCCACCAGCAGTCCCCGGGGGACAGGGAGAGGGGAGACCCAGTACTTC.

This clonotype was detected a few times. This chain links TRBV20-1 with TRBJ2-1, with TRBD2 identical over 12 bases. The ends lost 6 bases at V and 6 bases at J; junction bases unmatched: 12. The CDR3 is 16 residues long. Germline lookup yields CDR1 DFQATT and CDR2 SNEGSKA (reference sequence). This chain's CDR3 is CSAKKTSGSGGNEQFF. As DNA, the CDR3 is TGCAGTGCAAAGAAGACTAGCGGGAGTGGGGGCAATGAGCAGTTCTTC.